The following is a T cell receptor (beta chain) sequence with its context. The record originates from a study of T cells in localized non-small cell lung cancer. This CDR3 has 14 amino acids. From germline, CDR1 is MDHEN and CDR2 SYDVKM. Trimming removed 4 bases from V and 1 base from J, with 10 bases in between. Measured with immunoSEQ multiplex PCR; TCRdb has only the in-frame clones, and not every one. The profile covers fewer than 30,000 clones, with more than 85% appearing a single time and around 15% taken by the ten largest. This clonotype was obtained from a female donor of 60 years or more with stage II squamous cell lung carcinoma. The genes are TRBV28 and TRBJ1-1; D is unclear. This material consisted of peripheral blood, taken before any cancer treatment. The CDR3: CASSSGGENTEAFF. The CDR3 nucleotides are TGTGCCAGCAGTTCCGGAGGAGAGAACACTGAAGCTTTCTTT.